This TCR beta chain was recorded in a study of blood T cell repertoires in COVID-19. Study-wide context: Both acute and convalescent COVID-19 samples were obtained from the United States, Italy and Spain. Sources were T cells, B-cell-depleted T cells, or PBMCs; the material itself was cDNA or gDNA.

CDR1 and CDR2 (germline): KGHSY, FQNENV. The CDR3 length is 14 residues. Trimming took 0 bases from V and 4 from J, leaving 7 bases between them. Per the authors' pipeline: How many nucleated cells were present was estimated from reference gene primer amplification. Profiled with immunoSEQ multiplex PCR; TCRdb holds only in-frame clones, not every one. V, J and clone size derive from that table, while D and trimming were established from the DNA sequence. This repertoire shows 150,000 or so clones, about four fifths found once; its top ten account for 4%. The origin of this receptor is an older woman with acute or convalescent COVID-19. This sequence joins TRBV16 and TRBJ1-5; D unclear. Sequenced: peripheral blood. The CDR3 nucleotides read TGTGCCAGCAGCCAATCTACAGCTAATCAGCCCCAGCATTTT. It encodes CASSQSTANQPQHF.